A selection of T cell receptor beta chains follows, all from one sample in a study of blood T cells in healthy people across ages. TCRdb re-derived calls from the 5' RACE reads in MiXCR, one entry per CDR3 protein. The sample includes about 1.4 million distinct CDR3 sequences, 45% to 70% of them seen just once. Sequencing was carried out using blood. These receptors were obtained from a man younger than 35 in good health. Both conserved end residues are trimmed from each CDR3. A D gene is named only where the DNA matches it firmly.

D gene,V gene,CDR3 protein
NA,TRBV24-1,ATSDFPWEQGLF
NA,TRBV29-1,SVLRGGEGYT
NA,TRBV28,ASRGPSSYEQY
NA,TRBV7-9,ASSSRTAHAFYEQY
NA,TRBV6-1,ASSEFGREAETQY
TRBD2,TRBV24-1,ATSEGTSGITDTQY
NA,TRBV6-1,ASSQAWGVETQY
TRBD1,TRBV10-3,AIRNSGQGDSPLH
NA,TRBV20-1,SARAFESNEQF
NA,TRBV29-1,SSPGATPNTEAF
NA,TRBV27,ASSFVAAYEQY
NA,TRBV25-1,ASSEHRVSQETQY
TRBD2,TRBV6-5,ASGERGDTDTQY
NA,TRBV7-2,ASLGHRTRDTQY
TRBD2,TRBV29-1,SVVAGARDNEQF
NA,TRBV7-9,ASSFLAQDFYGYT
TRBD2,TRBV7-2,ASSSQRGGRYEQY
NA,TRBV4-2,ASSQDAAGAWGNYGYT
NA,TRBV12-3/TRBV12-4,ASSLGSSHTYEQY
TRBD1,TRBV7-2,ASSSPPDRGSYNEQF
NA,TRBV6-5,ASSYEGKSYEQY
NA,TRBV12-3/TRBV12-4,ASSLVGPTEAF
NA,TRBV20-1,SSSTGSYEQY
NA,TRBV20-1,SPWGGGNTEAF
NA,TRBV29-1,SVEGFRDYGYT
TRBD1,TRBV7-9,ASSQGQGGNYGYT
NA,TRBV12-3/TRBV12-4,ASSLVGLQDTQY
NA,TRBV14,ASSHKSERATQY
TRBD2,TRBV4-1,ASSHPTSGSLSSYNEQF
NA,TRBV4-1,ASSQAGRVPYEQY
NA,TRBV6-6,ATAQGYTEAF
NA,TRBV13,ASSWSSGGLFEQY
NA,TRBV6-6,ASSRGNGYT
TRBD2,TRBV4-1,ASSQWGGSSYEQY
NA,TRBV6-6,ASSYSRDSADTQY
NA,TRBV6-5,ASSAHGRYEQY
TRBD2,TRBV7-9,ASSSGTSGSTETQY
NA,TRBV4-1,ASSQAIGRDIQY
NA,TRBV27,ASSSRLNSYEQY
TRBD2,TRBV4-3,ASSQASGDLREQY
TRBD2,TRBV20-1,SALTSARSTDTQY
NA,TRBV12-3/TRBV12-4,ASSLVSSPSQSLLGEQY
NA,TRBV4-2,ASSQGETTGPLGNVLT
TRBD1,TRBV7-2,ASSLRGHGTGINEQF
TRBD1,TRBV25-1,ANSQDRGDTEAF
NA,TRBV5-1,ASSLRAGKY
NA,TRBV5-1,ASSYSDSSYNSPLH
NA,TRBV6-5,ASSAYRTVNEQF